A selection of T cell receptor beta chains follows, all from one sample in a study of cytomegalovirus exposure and HLA in healthy donors. Sequencing was performed with immunoSEQ multiplex PCR; in TCRdb, only in-frame clones are kept and a portion is missing. This sample has around 140,000 clones; 61% occur once, and the top ten carry approximately 1.7%. The specimen sequenced was PBMCs. The source is a male donor in good health and CMV-seronegative. The CDR3 runs from the conserved cysteine through the conserved F or W. A D gene is named only where the DNA matches it firmly. Clone sizes are given selectively: once, few, many, or a class where the clone is expanded.

clone_size,d_call,v_call,j_call,cdr3_nt,cdr3_aa
NA,TRBD2,TRBV10-2,TRBJ2-1,TGCGCCAGCAGTGAGGGTAGCGGGTTTACCTTACACAATGAGCAGTTCTTC,CASSEGSGFTLHNEQFF
NA,TRBD1,TRBV4-3,TRBJ2-2,TGCGCCAGCAGCCCGGGACAGGGGACCGGGGAGCTGTTTTTT,CASSPGQGTGELFF
NA,NA,TRBV27,TRBJ2-5,TGTGCCAGCAGTTTATCGTTGACTGAGACCCAGTACTTC,CASSLSLTETQYF
NA,NA,TRBV2,TRBJ2-1,TGTGCCAGCACCCTCGAGGGGGGGGCGCGCGAGCAGTTCTTC,CASTLEGGAREQFF
NA,NA,TRBV7-2,TRBJ2-3,TGTGCCAGCAGCTTATTCCAGGGCACAGATACGCAGTATTTT,CASSLFQGTDTQYF
NA,TRBD1,TRBV10-2,TRBJ2-7,TGCGCCAGCAGTACCCCGACCGATTTACAGGGGTTTTCCTACGAGCAGTACTTC,CASSTPTDLQGFSYEQYF
NA,NA,TRBV6-1,TRBJ1-1,TGTGCCAGCCGTCAACACACCGTCGTGAACACTGAAGCTTTCTTT,CASRQHTVVNTEAFF
NA,TRBD2,TRBV14,TRBJ2-2,TGTGCCAGCAGAGGACTAGCGGTCGGGGAGCTGTTTTTT,CASRGLAVGELFF
NA,TRBD2,TRBV7-2,TRBJ2-7,TGTGCCAGCAGCTCAAGGGGCGGGGGCTACGAGCAGTACTTC,CASSSRGGGYEQYF
NA,NA,TRBV6-5,TRBJ2-3,TGTGCCAGCAGTTACTCTGGGCCTCTAGCGACAGATACGCAGTATTTT,CASSYSGPLATDTQYF
NA,TRBD1,TRBV6-5,TRBJ2-2,TGTGCCAGCAGGGGGACAGAAGCGAACACCGGGGAGCTGTTTTTT,CASRGTEANTGELFF
NA,NA,TRBV5-1,TRBJ1-1,TGCGCCAGCAGCTTGTTCTCTAAGAACACTGAAGCTTTCTTT,CASSLFSKNTEAFF
NA,NA,TRBV4-2,TRBJ1-4,TGTGCCAGCAGCCAAGATCTGTCAGGGTCGGCAACTAATGAAAAACTGTTTTTT,CASSQDLSGSATNEKLFF
NA,NA,TRBV11-2,TRBJ2-7,TGTGCCAGCAGCTTTTTAGACTCAGTAACGAGCGAGCAGTACTTC,CASSFLDSVTSEQYF
NA,NA,TRBV2,TRBJ2-3,TGTGCCAGCAGTGAAGGAGTGACGCAGTATTTT,CASSEGVTQYF
few,NA,TRBV5-1,TRBJ1-2,TGCGCCAGCAGCTTGGTTCCAGGGGACTATGGCTACACCTTC,CASSLVPGDYGYTF
NA,NA,TRBV7-7,TRBJ2-5,TGTGCCAGCAGCTCCGGCCAAGAGACCCAGTACTTC,CASSSGQETQYF
NA,NA,TRBV5-1,TRBJ2-5,TGCGCCAGCAGCTTGGACCGGGAAGAGACCCAGTACTTC,CASSLDREETQYF
NA,TRBD2,TRBV11-2,TRBJ2-1,TGTGCCAGCAGCTTAGACCCCGAGGGTAGCGGGGGGGTTGGTGAGCAGTTCTTC,CASSLDPEGSGGVGEQFF
few,NA,TRBV28,TRBJ2-7,TGTGCCAGCAGTTTAGTAGCATGGTACGAGCAGTACTTC,CASSLVAWYEQYF
once,TRBD2,TRBV2,TRBJ2-7,TGTGCCAGCAGTGAACCCCGCGGGACTAGCGGGGGGGCGTCCTACGAGCAGTACTTC,CASSEPRGTSGGASYEQYF
NA,NA,TRBV5-6,TRBJ2-5,TGTGCCAGCAGCTTGGAAGGTTTGGGGCGGGAGACCCAGTACTTC,CASSLEGLGRETQYF
NA,TRBD1,TRBV5-1,TRBJ1-4,TGCGCCAGCAGCCTCTGGACAGGGGGAAAACTGTTTTTT,CASSLWTGGKLFF
few,NA,TRBV7-6,TRBJ1-3,TGTGCCAGCAGCTCAGGGTCCCACTCTGGAAACACCATATATTTT,CASSSGSHSGNTIYF
NA,NA,TRBV19,TRBJ2-5,TGTGCCAGTAGCCAGCAGGCATCAGCAGAGACCCAGTACTTC,CASSQQASAETQYF
NA,NA,TRBV4-1,TRBJ1-2,TGCGCCAGCAGCGAAATGACAGGAGCTAACTATGGCTACACCTTC,CASSEMTGANYGYTF
once,TRBD1,TRBV6-4,TRBJ1-2,TGTGCCAGCAGCGTCTCCGGACAGGGGGCATATGGCTACACCTTC,CASSVSGQGAYGYTF
few,TRBD2,TRBV9,TRBJ2-7,TGTGCCAGCAGCGCTGGGGGACTAGCGGGGGGCGAGCAGTACTTC,CASSAGGLAGGEQYF
few,TRBD1,TRBV6-5,TRBJ2-7,TGTGCCAGCAGCCCCCGGACAGGGGGCTACGAGCAGTACTTC,CASSPRTGGYEQYF
few,TRBD1,TRBV7-9,TRBJ1-1,TGTGCCAGCAGCTCTCGGACAGGGACGGACACTGAAGCTTTCTTT,CASSSRTGTDTEAFF
NA,TRBD2,TRBV7-2,TRBJ2-1,TGTGCCAGCAGCTTCGGCGGGGGTGCCCCCGGCAATGAGCAGTTCTTC,CASSFGGGAPGNEQFF
once,NA,TRBV9,TRBJ1-1,TGTGCCAGCAGCGTAGTGGGGAGCGCTGAAGCTTTCTTT,CASSVVGSAEAFF
NA,TRBD1,TRBV29-1,TRBJ1-1,TGCAGCGTTGGAGACCCCCGGCCAGGGGGCCGGAACACTGAAGCTTTCTTT,CSVGDPRPGGRNTEAFF
NA,TRBD1,TRBV29-1,TRBJ1-5,TGCAGCGCCTGGGACAGGGGAGCAAATCAGCCCCAGCATTTT,CSAWDRGANQPQHF
NA,TRBD1,TRBV5-4,TRBJ1-2,TGTGCCAACCCGAAGACAGGGACGAACTATGGCTACACCTTC,CANPKTGTNYGYTF
NA,NA,TRBV5-8,TRBJ1-6,TGTGCCAGCAGCTTAACCGGGACTCATGGTAATTCACCCCTCCACTTT,CASSLTGTHGNSPLHF
NA,TRBD1,TRBV9,TRBJ1-2,TGTGCCAGCAGCGCGGCAGGGGGTATCTATGGCTACACCTTC,CASSAAGGIYGYTF
NA,NA,TRBV7-2,TRBJ2-3,TGTGCCAGCAGCTTAGAGGGGGGGGGCGCTACGCAGTATTTT,CASSLEGGGATQYF
NA,NA,TRBV2,TRBJ1-1,TGTGCCAGCAGCAAAAGGACAGCTGCCGAAGCTTTCTTT,CASSKRTAAEAFF
NA,NA,TRBV7-9,TRBJ2-7,TGTGCCAGCAGCGACATATCCTACGAGCAGTACTTC,CASSDISYEQYF
few,NA,TRBV6-5,TRBJ2-5,TGTGCCAGCAGCCGAAGCCCAGAGACCCAGTACTTC,CASSRSPETQYF
few,TRBD1,TRBV2,TRBJ1-1,TGTGCCAGCACCCGGGACAGGTCGAACACTGAAGCTTTCTTT,CASTRDRSNTEAFF
NA,NA,TRBV5-5,TRBJ1-6,TGTGCCAGCAGCTTGGGCGCTTCCAACTTTAATTCACCCCTCCACTTT,CASSLGASNFNSPLHF
NA,TRBD1,TRBV5-6,TRBJ1-4,TGTGCCAGCAGCCACTTAGGGGGCGAAGAAGAAAAACTGTTTTTT,CASSHLGGEEEKLFF
once,TRBD2,TRBV2,TRBJ2-7,TGTGCCAGCAGTGTTACTAGCGGGGGCCGACAGTACGAGCAGTACTTC,CASSVTSGGRQYEQYF
NA,NA,TRBV29-1,TRBJ2-7,TGCAGCGTAGAAAGACAGGAGTCGGGCGAGCAGTACTTC,CSVERQESGEQYF
few,NA,TRBV6-6,TRBJ1-1,TGTGCCAGCACCCTGGGGCCTGAAGCTTTCTTT,CASTLGPEAFF
NA,NA,TRBV5-4,TRBJ2-1,TGTGCCAGCAGCTTAGACGGAGACAATGAGCAGTTCTTC,CASSLDGDNEQFF
NA,NA,TRBV5-1,TRBJ1-1,TGCGCCAGCAGCTACACGGGACAGAACACTGAAGCTTTCTTT,CASSYTGQNTEAFF
many,NA,TRBV7-9,TRBJ2-6,TGTGCCAGCAGCGAAGAGGCCAGGGTGTATGGTGCTGGGGCCAACGTCCTGACTTTC,CASSEEARVYGAGANVLTF
NA,NA,TRBV29-1,TRBJ1-2,TGCAGCGTTTCCGGGAACTCTAACTATGGCTACACCTTC,CSVSGNSNYGYTF
NA,TRBD1,TRBV27,TRBJ2-7,TGTGCCAGCAGGCCACCTGGGACAGGGGGTTCCTACGAGCAGTACTTC,CASRPPGTGGSYEQYF
NA,NA,TRBV7-5,TRBJ2-7,TGTGCCAGAAGCCTACCCTTACACAGGTCCTACGAGCAGTACTTC,CARSLPLHRSYEQYF
once,NA,TRBV19,TRBJ2-1,TGTGCCAGTAGAAGGGACTTCTATTACAATGAGCAGTTCTTC,CASRRDFYYNEQFF
few,TRBD2,TRBV9,TRBJ2-7,TGTGCCAGCAGCGAGACGACAGGAGCGGGGGTGTTCTACGAGCAGTACTTC,CASSETTGAGVFYEQYF
NA,TRBD2,TRBV5-1,TRBJ2-1,TGCGCCAGCAGCTTTAGACTAGCGGGAGACCCGAATGAGCAGTTCTTC,CASSFRLAGDPNEQFF
NA,NA,TRBV7-9,TRBJ1-5,TGTTCCAGCAGCTTAACGGAGGATCAGCCCCAGCATTTT,CSSSLTEDQPQHF